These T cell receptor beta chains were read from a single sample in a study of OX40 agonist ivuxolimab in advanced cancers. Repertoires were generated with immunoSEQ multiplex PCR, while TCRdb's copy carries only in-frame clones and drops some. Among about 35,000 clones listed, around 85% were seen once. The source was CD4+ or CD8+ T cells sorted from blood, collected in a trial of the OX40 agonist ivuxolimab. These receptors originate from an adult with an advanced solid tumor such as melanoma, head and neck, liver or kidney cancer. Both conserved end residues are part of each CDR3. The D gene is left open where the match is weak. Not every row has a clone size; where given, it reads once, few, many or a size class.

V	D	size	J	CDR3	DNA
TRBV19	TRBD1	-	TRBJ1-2	CASSNRDRDYTF	TGTGCCAGTAGTAACCGGGACAGGGACTACACCTTC
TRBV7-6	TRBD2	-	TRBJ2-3	CASSPAGGFTDTQYF	TGTGCCAGCAGCCCAGCGGGGGGGTTCACAGATACGCAGTATTTT
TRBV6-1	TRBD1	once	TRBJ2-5	CASRDRARETQYF	TGTGCCAGCAGGGACAGGGCCCGAGAGACCCAGTACTTC
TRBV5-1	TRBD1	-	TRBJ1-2	CASSLEGQGTYGYTF	TGCGCCAGCAGCTTGGAGGGACAGGGGACCTATGGCTACACCTTC
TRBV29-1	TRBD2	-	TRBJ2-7	CSVEGLAGVEQYF	TGCAGCGTTGAAGGGCTAGCGGGAGTCGAGCAGTACTTC
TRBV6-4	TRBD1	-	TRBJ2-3	CASSETGTGCLTQYF	TGTGCCAGCAGTGAAACCGGGACAGGGTGCCTTACGCAGTATTTT
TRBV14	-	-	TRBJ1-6	CASSQHPVGNSPLHF	TGTGCCAGCAGCCAACATCCCGTGGGGAATTCACCCCTCCACTTT
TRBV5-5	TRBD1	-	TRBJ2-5	CASSLGQVLETQYF	TGTGCCAGCAGCCTGGGACAGGTACTAGAGACCCAGTACTTC
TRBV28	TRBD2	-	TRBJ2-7	CASRPAGLAGGRDEQYF	TGTGCCAGCAGGCCCGCGGGTTTAGCGGGGGGTCGGGACGAGCAGTACTTC
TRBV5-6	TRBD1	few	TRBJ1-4	CASSLGQGVGKLFF	TGTGCCAGCAGCCTCGGACAGGGGGTTGGAAAACTGTTTTTT
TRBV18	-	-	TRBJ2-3	CASSMAGDTDTQYF	TGTGCCAGCTCAATGGCAGGGGACACAGATACGCAGTATTTT
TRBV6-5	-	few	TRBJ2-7	CASPTLQGSYEQYF	TGTGCCAGCCCTACTCTGCAGGGTTCCTACGAGCAGTACTTC
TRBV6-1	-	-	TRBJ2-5	CASSWFGRETQYF	TGTGCCAGCAGCTGGTTTGGACGAGAGACCCAGTACTTC
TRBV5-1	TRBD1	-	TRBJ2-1	CATNDRGFGEQFF	TGCGCCACCAATGACAGGGGATTTGGTGAGCAGTTCTTC
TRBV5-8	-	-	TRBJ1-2	CASTSPPSYGYTF	TGTGCCAGCACGTCGCCCCCTTCCTATGGCTACACCTTC
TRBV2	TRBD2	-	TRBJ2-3	CASSVNSGGTDTQYF	TGTGCCAGCAGTGTGAATAGCGGGGGCACAGATACGCAGTATTTT
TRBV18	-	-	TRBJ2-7	CASSKSGRLMEQYF	TGTGCCAGCTCAAAGTCAGGGAGGCTTATGGAGCAGTACTTC
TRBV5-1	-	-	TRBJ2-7	CASSLGRSYEQYF	TGCGCCAGCAGCTTAGGGAGGTCCTACGAGCAGTACTTC
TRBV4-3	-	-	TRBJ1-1	CASSRGTEAFF	TGCGCCAGCAGCCGAGGCACTGAAGCTTTCTTT
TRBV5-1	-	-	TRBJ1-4	CASSLSGVEKLFF	TGCGCCAGCAGCTTGAGTGGGGTTGAAAAACTGTTTTTT
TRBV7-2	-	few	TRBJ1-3	CASSFIDGGGNTIYF	TGTGCCAGCAGTTTCATCGACGGCGGAGGAAACACCATATATTTT
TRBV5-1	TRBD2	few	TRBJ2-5	CASSAQSGGDETQYF	TGCGCCAGCAGCGCACAGAGCGGGGGGGATGAGACCCAGTACTTC
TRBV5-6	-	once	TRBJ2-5	CASSLDRVSETQYF	TGTGCCAGCAGCTTGGACCGGGTGTCGGAGACCCAGTACTTC
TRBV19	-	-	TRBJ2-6	CASSMGQGKAGANVLTF	TGTGCCAGTAGTATGGGGCAGGGGAAGGCTGGGGCCAACGTCCTGACTTTC
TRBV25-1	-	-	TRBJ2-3	CASEAGATDTQYF	TGTGCCAGCGAGGCGGGGGCCACAGATACGCAGTATTTT
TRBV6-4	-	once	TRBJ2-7	CASSDSGGWTAVPFEQYF	TGTGCCAGCAGTGACTCGGGGGGGTGGACAGCCGTCCCCTTCGAGCAGTACTTC
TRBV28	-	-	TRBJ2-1	CASSFQSDNYNEQFF	TGTGCCAGCAGTTTTCAGAGTGACAACTACAATGAGCAGTTCTTC
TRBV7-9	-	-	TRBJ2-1	CASSEPIEQFF	TGTGCCAGCAGCGAACCCATTGAGCAGTTCTTC
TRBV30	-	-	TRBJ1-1	CAWSRGLGVRTEAFF	TGTGCCTGGAGTAGGGGTTTGGGGGTTCGAACTGAAGCTTTCTTT
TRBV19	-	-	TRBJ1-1	CASSIGRAGNTEAFF	TGTGCCAGTAGTATAGGCAGGGCGGGCAACACTGAAGCTTTCTTT
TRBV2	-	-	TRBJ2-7	CASSPTARPDYEQYF	TGTGCCAGCAGCCCGACCGCCCGCCCAGACTACGAGCAGTACTTC
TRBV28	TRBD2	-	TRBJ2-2	CASSPFGTSGTLTGELFF	TGTGCCAGCAGCCCCTTTGGGACTAGCGGGACCCTCACCGGGGAGCTGTTTTTT
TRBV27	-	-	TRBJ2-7	CASSLKPLNIGGYEQYF	TGTGCCAGCAGTCTCAAACCGCTCAATATAGGGGGGTACGAGCAGTACTTC
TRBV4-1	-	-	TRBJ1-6	CASSQDPQPNSPLHF	TGCGCCAGCAGCCAAGATCCCCAGCCTAATTCACCCCTCCACTTT
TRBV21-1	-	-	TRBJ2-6	CASSFLSGTAISGANVLTF	TGTGCCAGCAGCTTCCTTTCCGGGACAGCCATCTCTGGGGCCAACGTCCTGACTTTC
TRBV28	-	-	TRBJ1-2	CASSLNGYYGYTF	TGTGCCAGCAGTTTAAACGGTTACTATGGCTACACCTTC
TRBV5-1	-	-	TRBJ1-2	CASSERTNYGYTF	TGCGCCAGCAGCGAACGTACGAACTATGGCTACACCTTC
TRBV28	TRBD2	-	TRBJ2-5	CASISPLGGGTGETQYF	TGTGCCAGCATTTCGCCCCTTGGCGGGGGGACCGGGGAGACCCAGTACTTC
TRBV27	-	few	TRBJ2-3	CASSSLSTTDTQYF	TGTGCCAGCAGTTCCCTATCAACAACAGATACGCAGTATTTT
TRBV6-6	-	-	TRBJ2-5	CASSYESETQYF	TGTGCCAGCAGTTACGAATCGGAGACCCAGTACTTC
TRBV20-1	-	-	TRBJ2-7	CSARGVGEQYF	TGCAGTGCTAGAGGAGTAGGCGAGCAGTACTTC
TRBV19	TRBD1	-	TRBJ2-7	CASSPHRGSEQYF	TGTGCCAGTAGTCCCCACAGGGGTAGCGAGCAGTACTTC
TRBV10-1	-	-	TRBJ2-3	CASSDVLGGTDTQYF	TGCGCCAGCAGTGACGTCCTAGGGGGCACAGATACGCAGTATTTT
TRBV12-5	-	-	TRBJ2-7	CASGVLKQPYEQYF	TGTGCTAGTGGCGTCCTGAAACAGCCCTACGAGCAGTACTTC
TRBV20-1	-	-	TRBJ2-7	CSASDPYEQYF	TGCAGTGCTTCCGACCCTTACGAGCAGTACTTC
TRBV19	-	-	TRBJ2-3	CASSSRPTDTQYF	TGTGCCAGTAGTTCCCGACCTACAGATACGCAGTATTTT
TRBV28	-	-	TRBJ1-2	CASSYIYGYTF	TGTGCCAGCAGTTATATTTACGGCTACACCTTC
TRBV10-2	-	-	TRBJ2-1	CASSDEGARSGVRGNEQFF	TGCGCCAGCAGTGACGAAGGGGCGCGTTCTGGGGTTCGTGGCAATGAGCAGTTCTTC
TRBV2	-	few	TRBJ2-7	CASSEGGPGAYEQYF	TGTGCCAGCAGTGAAGGTGGGCCCGGGGCCTACGAGCAGTACTTC
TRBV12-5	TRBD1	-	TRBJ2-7	CASGLVVTGASYEQYF	TGTGCTAGTGGTTTGGTAGTGACAGGGGCCTCCTACGAGCAGTACTTC
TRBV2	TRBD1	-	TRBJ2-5	CASKRGQLEETQYF	TGTGCCAGCAAGAGGGGGCAGTTAGAAGAGACCCAGTACTTC
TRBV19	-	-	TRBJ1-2	CASSIGTVNYGYTF	TGTGCCAGTAGTATAGGGACCGTCAACTATGGCTACACCTTC
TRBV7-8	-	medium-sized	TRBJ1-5	CASSFFVGQPQHF	TGTGCCAGCAGCTTCTTCGTGGGTCAGCCCCAGCATTTT
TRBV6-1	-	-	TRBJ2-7	CASTDGGGPYEQYF	TGTGCCAGCACCGACGGAGGCGGCCCCTACGAGCAGTACTTC